Here is one T cell receptor (beta chain) with its context. Its antigen is as yet unknown. The sample belongs to a study of T cell responses to AZD1222 COVID-19 vaccine. General study results and limits: The peak T cell response came first, and repertoires were sampled only after it. Donors in the cohort were predominantly white British and more often female, and clonal diversity was possibly underestimated. Per reports, nearly half of all spike-specific TCRs target regions that are unmutated in variants. Rises in breadth and depth of Spike-specific TCRs came after two AZD1222 doses.

The length of the CDR3 is 16 residues. The germline V gene encodes CDR1 MNHEY and CDR2 SVGEGT. V dropped 6 bases and J dropped 3; count of bases not matched to a gene: 8. Only in-frame clones appear in the TCRdb table, and some are missing; sequencing was by immunoSEQ multiplex PCR. The sample lists some 150,000 clones, 85% to 95% occurring once. Sequencing was performed on peripheral blood, taken on day 0 of AZD1222 vaccination. This receptor was taken from an adult in good health. V is TRBV6-2 or TRBV6-3 and J is TRBJ1-5, with 10 nucleotides matching TRBD1. The CDR3 loop is CASSGDRGRFNQPQHF. The CDR3 coding sequence is TGTGCCAGCAGCGGAGACAGGGGGCGGTTCAATCAGCCCCAGCATTTT.